The entry that follows covers one T cell receptor (beta chain) sequence. The data originate from a study of blood T cells in healthy people across ages. The use of a sample-barcoded 5' primer and a J-beta primer mix characterized a second PCR of about 6 to 12 cycles. TCRdb reprocessed the 5' RACE reads with MiXCR, giving one entry per CDR3 protein. The data show over a million distinct CDR3 sequences, with about 42% seen just once and roughly 3.7% held by the top ten. Specimen: blood. The TCR originated in a woman aged 18 to 35 in good health.

CDR3 nucleotides: TGTGCCAGCAGCCTACCGACAGGGAGCACCGGGGAGCTGTTTTTT. Translated, it gives CASSLPTGSTGELFF. The chain employs TRBV7-2 and TRBJ2-2, with TRBD1 matching over 7 bases. Losses at the gene ends were 5 bases for V and 4 bases for J; bases not matched to a gene: 7. The CDR3 length is 15 residues. Per germline, CDR1 SGHTA and CDR2 FQGNSA.